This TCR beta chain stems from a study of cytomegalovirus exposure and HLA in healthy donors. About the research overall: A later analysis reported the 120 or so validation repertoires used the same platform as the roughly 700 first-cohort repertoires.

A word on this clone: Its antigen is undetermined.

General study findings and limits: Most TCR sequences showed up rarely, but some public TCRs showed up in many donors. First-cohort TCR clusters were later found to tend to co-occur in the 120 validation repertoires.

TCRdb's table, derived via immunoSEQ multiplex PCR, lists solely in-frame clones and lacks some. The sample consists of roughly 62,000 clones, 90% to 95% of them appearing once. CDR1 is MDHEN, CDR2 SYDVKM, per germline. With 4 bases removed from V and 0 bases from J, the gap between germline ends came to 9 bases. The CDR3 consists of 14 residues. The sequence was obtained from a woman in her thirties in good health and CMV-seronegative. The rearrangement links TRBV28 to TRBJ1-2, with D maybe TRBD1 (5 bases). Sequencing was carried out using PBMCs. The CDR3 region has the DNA TGTGCCAGCAGTTCGGGGGTACCTAACTATGGCTACACCTTC. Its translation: CASSSGVPNYGYTF.